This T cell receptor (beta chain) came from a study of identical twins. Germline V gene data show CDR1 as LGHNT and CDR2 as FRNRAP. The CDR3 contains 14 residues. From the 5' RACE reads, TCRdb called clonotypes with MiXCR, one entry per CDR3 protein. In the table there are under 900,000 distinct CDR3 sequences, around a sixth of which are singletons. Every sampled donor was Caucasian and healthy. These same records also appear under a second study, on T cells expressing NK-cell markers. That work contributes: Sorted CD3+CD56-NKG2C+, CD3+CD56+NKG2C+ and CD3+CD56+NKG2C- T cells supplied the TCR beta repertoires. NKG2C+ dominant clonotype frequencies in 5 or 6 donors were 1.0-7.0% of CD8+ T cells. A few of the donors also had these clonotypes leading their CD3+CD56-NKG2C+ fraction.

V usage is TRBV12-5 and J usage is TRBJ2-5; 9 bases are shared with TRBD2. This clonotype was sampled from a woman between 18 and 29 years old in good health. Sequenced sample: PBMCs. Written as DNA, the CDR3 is TGTGCCACCAGATTAGCGGGGGCCCAAGAGACCCAGTACTTC. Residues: CATRLAGAQETQYF.